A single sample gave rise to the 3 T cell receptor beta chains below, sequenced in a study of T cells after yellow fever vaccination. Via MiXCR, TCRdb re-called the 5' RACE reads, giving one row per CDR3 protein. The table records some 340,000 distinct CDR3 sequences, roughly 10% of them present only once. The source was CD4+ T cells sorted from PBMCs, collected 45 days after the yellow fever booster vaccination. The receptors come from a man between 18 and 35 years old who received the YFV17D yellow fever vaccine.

The CDR3 protein is CASSVGGGRGYTF. CDR3 nucleotide sequence: TGTGCCAGCAGTGTCGGAGGGGGCAGGGGCTACACCTTC. The V and J genes are TRBV6-5 and TRBJ1-2, with 7 bases aligning to TRBD1. Looked up from germline, CDR1 is MNHEY and CDR2 is SVGAGI. V gave up 5 bases and J gave up 8 bases; unmatched junction bases: 8. This CDR3 contains 13 residues.

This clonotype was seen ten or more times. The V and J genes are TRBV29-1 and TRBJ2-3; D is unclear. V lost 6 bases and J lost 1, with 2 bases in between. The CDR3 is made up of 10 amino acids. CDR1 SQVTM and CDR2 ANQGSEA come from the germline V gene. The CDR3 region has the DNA TGCAGCGTAGGCACAGATACGCAGTATTTT. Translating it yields CSVGTDTQYF.

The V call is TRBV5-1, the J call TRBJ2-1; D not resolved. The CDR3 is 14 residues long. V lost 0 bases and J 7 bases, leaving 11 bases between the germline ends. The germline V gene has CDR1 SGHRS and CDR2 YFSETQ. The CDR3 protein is CASSLGAQQNEQFF. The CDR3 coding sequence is TGCGCCAGCAGCTTGGGTGCGCAGCAGAATGAGCAGTTCTTC.